This T cell receptor beta chain was identified during a study of circulating CD8 cells and anti-PD-1 response in melanoma. Study findings and constraints: Peptide assays on expanded sorted subsets replaced tumor-based reactivity testing. Only baseline and M1 samples entered the published repertoire comparisons.

The CDR3 runs 14 residues. Germline lookup yields CDR1 LGHNA and CDR2 YNFKEQ. V was shortened by 0 bases and J by 7 bases, with 12 bases between the two germline ends. This clonotype is medium-sized. Its matching antigen is unknown. From live CD3+CD8+TCRalphabeta+ cells, four PD-1 and/or TIGIT subsets were sorted. Using around 14 ng of total RNA, TCR libraries were made with the QIAseq Immune Repertoire TCR panel. TCRdb used MiXCR to reprocess the reads, holding one entry per CDR3 protein. Among about 1,200 distinct CDR3 sequences, around 10% were seen once, and the ten largest hold under 35%. This sequence originates from a human donor with melanoma. The sequencing used CD8+ T cells from PBMCs, collected at baseline or after one month of anti-PD-1 therapy (not recorded which). The chain joins TRBV4-2 to TRBJ1-1; D remains ambiguous. DNA for the CDR3: TGTGCCAGCAGCCAAGACGACGAGAGCAGTGAAGCTTTCTTT. Its translation is CASSQDDESSEAFF.